The rows below give T cell receptor beta chains drawn from one sample of a study of blood T cells in healthy people across ages. MiXCR, run by TCRdb on the 5' RACE reads, gives a single entry per CDR3 protein. The sample holds around 800,000 distinct CDR3 sequences; 40% to 50% are singletons and the top ten take roughly 18%. Sequencing was carried out using blood. The receptors derive from a man aged 55-75 years in good health. Both conserved end residues are part of each CDR3. Fields, in order: clone size, D gene, J gene, V gene, CDR3 DNA, CDR3 protein. A D gene is named only where the DNA matches it firmly. Where a row states a size, it is once, few, many or the class of an expanded clone; other rows omit it.

>NA|TRBD1|TRBJ2-7|TRBV28
TGTGCCAGCAGCCACCAGGGGGCGCGCGAGCAGTACTTC
CASSHQGAREQYF
>NA|NA|TRBJ1-6|TRBV3-1
TGTGCCAGCACACGGGGGGAGTCCGGAGGGAATTCACCCCTCCACTTT
CASTRGESGGNSPLHF
>few|TRBD2|TRBJ2-1|TRBV7-2
TGTGCCAGCACCCCGGGGGGAGCGGGGGGAGTTGAGCAGTTCTTC
CASTPGGAGGVEQFF
>NA|TRBD2|TRBJ2-3|TRBV20-1
TGCAGTGCTAGAGATCTCCGGTTCGGGGGGGCTCGCACAGATACGCAGTATTTT
CSARDLRFGGARTDTQYF
>many|NA|TRBJ2-1|TRBV6-2/TRBV6-3
TGTGCCACTCTCCTGGGGGGGGCGCTTGGAAATGAGCAGTTCTTC
CATLLGGALGNEQFF
>NA|NA|TRBJ2-7|TRBV11-3
TGTGCCAGCAGCTTAGGGGGCAGGGGAGCCTACGAGCAGTACTTC
CASSLGGRGAYEQYF
>NA|NA|TRBJ2-3|TRBV3-1
TGTGCCAGCAGCCAAAGAGCGGGGCGCTCAGGGGGGCAGTATTTT
CASSQRAGRSGGQYF
>NA|NA|TRBJ1-4|TRBV25-1
TGTGCCAGCAGTGAATATATGGCGGGAAAAGGAAATGAAAAACTGTTTTTT
CASSEYMAGKGNEKLFF
>few|NA|TRBJ2-5|TRBV5-1
TGCGCCAGCAGCTCCGGGACAACAGAGACCCAGTACTTC
CASSSGTTETQYF
>NA|TRBD2|TRBJ2-5|TRBV6-2/TRBV6-3
TGTGCCAGCACCCGAGCGGGGGCAGAGACCCAGTACTTC
CASTRAGAETQYF
>NA|TRBD1|TRBJ2-7|TRBV20-1
TGCAGTGCTAAACAAACCGGGACAGGACGCTACGAGCAGTACTTC
CSAKQTGTGRYEQYF
>once|TRBD2|TRBJ2-7|TRBV7-8
TGTGCCAGCAGCTTCCTGGGAGGGCGGGACTACGGGCAGTACTTC
CASSFLGGRDYGQYF
>NA|NA|TRBJ1-5|TRBV7-2
TGTGCCAGCAGCTTATGGTCCAGTGGGACTCAGCCCCAGCATTTT
CASSLWSSGTQPQHF
>NA|TRBD2|TRBJ2-5|TRBV11-3
TGTGCCAGCAGCCCGACTAGCGGACAGACCCAGTACTTC
CASSPTSGQTQYF
>NA|TRBD2|TRBJ2-1|TRBV12-3/TRBV12-4
TGTGCCAGCAGCGACGTAGCGGGGGGTGAGCAGTTCTTC
CASSDVAGGEQFF
>many|NA|TRBJ2-6|TRBV20-1
TGCAGTGCTAGGTCCGGCTCCTCTGGGGCCAACGTCCTGACTTTC
CSARSGSSGANVLTF
>NA|NA|TRBJ1-6|TRBV7-2
TGTGCCAGCAGCTTTAGGGGCACCAATTCACCCCTCCACTTT
CASSFRGTNSPLHF
>NA|TRBD1|TRBJ2-4|TRBV27
TGTGCCAGCAGTGTACAGGGGTCATTGAGGGAGCAGTACTTC
CASSVQGSLREQYF
>few|NA|TRBJ2-5|TRBV11-2
TGTGCCAGCAGCAACCCCCAGACCCAGTACTTC
CASSNPQTQYF
>NA|NA|TRBJ1-1|TRBV6-5
TGTGCCAGCAGTAGGACCTCAGCGAACACTGAAGCTTTCTTT
CASSRTSANTEAFF
>NA|NA|TRBJ1-2|TRBV7-2
TGTGCCAGCAGCTCCCCTACAGTGACCTTAGGTGGCTACACCTTC
CASSSPTVTLGGYTF
>NA|NA|TRBJ2-4|TRBV12-5
TGTGCTAGTGGTTACGGGGCACTAGCCAAAAACATTCAGTACTTC
CASGYGALAKNIQYF
>NA|NA|TRBJ2-3|TRBV28
TGTGCCAGCAGTTTCCCTTTTTCGGGGGGCGTGGGCACAGATACGCAGTATTTT
CASSFPFSGGVGTDTQYF
>few|NA|TRBJ2-1|TRBV2
TGTGCCAGCAGAGGTTCTCTTGGCAATGAGCAGTTCTTC
CASRGSLGNEQFF
>NA|NA|TRBJ2-3|TRBV2
TGTGCCAGCAGGGTTGGGGAAACAGATACGCAGTATTTT
CASRVGETDTQYF
>few|TRBD1|TRBJ1-2|TRBV6-1
TGTGCCAGCAGGATGAACCGGGACAGGGAATACTATGGCTACACCTTC
CASRMNRDREYYGYTF
>few|NA|TRBJ1-4|TRBV7-9
TGTGCCAGCAGCTGGGATGCAACTAATGAAAAACTGTTTTTT
CASSWDATNEKLFF
>NA|NA|TRBJ1-1|TRBV30
TGTGCCTACGGACGCGGGGGAACTGAAGCTTTCTTT
CAYGRGGTEAFF
>NA|NA|TRBJ1-2|TRBV28
TGTGCCAGCGGCCTCGCTTTAGGAGGGTCCTACACCTTC
CASGLALGGSYTF
>many|NA|TRBJ2-5|TRBV14
TGTGCCAGCAGCCAAAGGCTGCAAGAGACCCAGTACTTC
CASSQRLQETQYF
>few|TRBD2|TRBJ2-5|TRBV4-2
TGTGCCAGCAGCCAAGATCGGGGTAGCGGGGGGTCCCAAGAGACCCAGTACTTC
CASSQDRGSGGSQETQYF
>NA|TRBD2|TRBJ2-5|TRBV20-1
TGCAGAGGAAGCGGGGGTACCGGGGAGACCCAGTACTTC
CRGSGGTGETQYF
>NA|NA|TRBJ2-7|TRBV21-1
TGTGCCAGCAGCAAAGATCGGACTCCCTACGAGCAGTACTTC
CASSKDRTPYEQYF
>few|NA|TRBJ2-7|TRBV28
TGTGCCAGCAGTTCCTCATTGAACGAGCAGTACTTC
CASSSSLNEQYF
>few|NA|TRBJ2-1|TRBV7-9
TGTGCCAGCACCCCTCGACGAACGGGCAGCTCCTACAATGAGCAGTTCTTC
CASTPRRTGSSYNEQFF
>NA|NA|TRBJ2-5|TRBV29-1
TGCAGCGTTTCCTTAGACTTAGAGACCCAGTACTTC
CSVSLDLETQYF
>few|NA|TRBJ2-7|TRBV5-1
TGCGCCAGCAGCACCAACAACTACGAGCAGTACTTC
CASSTNNYEQYF
>NA|NA|TRBJ2-1|TRBV20-1
TGCAGTGCTAGAGTCCGGGGTTACAATGAGCAGTTCTTC
CSARVRGYNEQFF
>NA|TRBD2|TRBJ2-1|TRBV10-3
TGTGCCATTGCCGGGACTAGCGGGGGGGCCCGTTACAATGAGCAGTTCTTC
CAIAGTSGGARYNEQFF
>NA|TRBD2|TRBJ2-1|TRBV6-5
TGTGCCAGCAGTTACGGGATAAGCGGGGGCCACTACAATGAGCAGTTCTTC
CASSYGISGGHYNEQFF
>NA|NA|TRBJ1-3|TRBV25-1
TGTGCCAGCAGTGAACGGGGCAGAACATCCTCTGGAAACACCATATATTTT
CASSERGRTSSGNTIYF
>NA|TRBD1|TRBJ1-1|TRBV6-5
TGTGCCAGCAGTTATCAGGGGGGGAACACTGAAGCTCTCTTT
CASSYQGGNTEALF
>few|TRBD1|TRBJ2-7|TRBV27
TGTGCCAGCAGTGGACAGGACTCGGGCTACGAGCAGTACTTC
CASSGQDSGYEQYF